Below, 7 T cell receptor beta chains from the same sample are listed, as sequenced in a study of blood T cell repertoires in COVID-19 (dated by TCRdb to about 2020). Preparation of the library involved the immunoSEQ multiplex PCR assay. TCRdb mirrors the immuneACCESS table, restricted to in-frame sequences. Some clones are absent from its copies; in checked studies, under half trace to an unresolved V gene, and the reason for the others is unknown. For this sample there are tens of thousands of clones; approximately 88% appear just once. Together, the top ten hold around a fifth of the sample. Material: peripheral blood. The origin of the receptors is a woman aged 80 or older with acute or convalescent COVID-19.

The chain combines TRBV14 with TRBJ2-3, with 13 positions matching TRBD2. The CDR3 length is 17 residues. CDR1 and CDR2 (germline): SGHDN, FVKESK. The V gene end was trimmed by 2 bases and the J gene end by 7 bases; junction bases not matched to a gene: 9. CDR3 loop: CASSQSRGLAGMYTQYF. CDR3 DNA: TGTGCCAGCAGCCAAAGTCGGGGACTAGCGGGGATGTATACGCAGTATTTT.

The CDR3 protein is CASSVVSGPQGGGYTF. DNA of the CDR3: TGTGCCAGCAGCGTAGTTTCGGGACCACAAGGAGGGGGCTACACCTTC. The genes are TRBV9 and TRBJ1-2, with a weak D call TRBD1 (5 bases). The CDR3 has 16 residues. Germline CDR1 reads SGDLS; CDR2 reads YYNGEE. The V end was cut by 0 bases, the J end by 8 bases, with 20 bases between.

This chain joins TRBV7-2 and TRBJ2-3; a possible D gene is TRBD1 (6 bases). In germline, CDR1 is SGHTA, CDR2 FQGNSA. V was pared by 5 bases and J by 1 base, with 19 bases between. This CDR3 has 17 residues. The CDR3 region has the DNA TGTGCCAGCAGCCCGCCGGGTGGCAGGGGAGGCACAGATACGCAGTATTTT. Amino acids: CASSPPGGRGGTDTQYF.

The CDR3 nucleotides read TGCGCCAGCAGCCAAGGGGGAGAAGGGGGCCCAGCGGGAGGGGTAGAAGAGACCCAGTACTTC. It codes for CASSQGGEGGPAGGVEETQYF. The chain joins TRBV4-3 to TRBJ2-5, with 10 bases lining up with TRBD2. J lost 3 bases, V lost 1 base, and 20 bases had no gene match. This CDR3 region has 21 residues. The germline V gene encodes CDR1 LGHNA and CDR2 YSLEER.

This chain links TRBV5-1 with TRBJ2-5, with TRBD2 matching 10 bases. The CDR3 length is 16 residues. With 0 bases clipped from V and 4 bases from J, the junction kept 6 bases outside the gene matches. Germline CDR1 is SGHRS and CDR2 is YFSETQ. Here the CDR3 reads CASSLAPSGGSETQYF. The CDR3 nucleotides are TGCGCCAGCAGCTTGGCGCCTAGCGGGGGATCAGAGACCCAGTACTTC.

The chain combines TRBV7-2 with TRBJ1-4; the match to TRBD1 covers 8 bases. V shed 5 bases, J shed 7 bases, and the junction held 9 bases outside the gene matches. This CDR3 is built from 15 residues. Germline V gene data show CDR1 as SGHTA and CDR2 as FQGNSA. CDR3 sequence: CASSPTGTGPEKLFF. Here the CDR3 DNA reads TGTGCCAGCAGCCCGACCGGGACAGGACCTGAAAAACTGTTTTTT.

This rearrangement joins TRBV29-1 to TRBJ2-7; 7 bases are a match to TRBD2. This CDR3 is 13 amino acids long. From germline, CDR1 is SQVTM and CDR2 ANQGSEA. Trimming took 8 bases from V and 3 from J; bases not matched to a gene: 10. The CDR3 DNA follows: TGCAGCCCTCAATCCGCGGGGGACTACGAGCAGTACTTC. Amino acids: CSPQSAGDYEQYF.